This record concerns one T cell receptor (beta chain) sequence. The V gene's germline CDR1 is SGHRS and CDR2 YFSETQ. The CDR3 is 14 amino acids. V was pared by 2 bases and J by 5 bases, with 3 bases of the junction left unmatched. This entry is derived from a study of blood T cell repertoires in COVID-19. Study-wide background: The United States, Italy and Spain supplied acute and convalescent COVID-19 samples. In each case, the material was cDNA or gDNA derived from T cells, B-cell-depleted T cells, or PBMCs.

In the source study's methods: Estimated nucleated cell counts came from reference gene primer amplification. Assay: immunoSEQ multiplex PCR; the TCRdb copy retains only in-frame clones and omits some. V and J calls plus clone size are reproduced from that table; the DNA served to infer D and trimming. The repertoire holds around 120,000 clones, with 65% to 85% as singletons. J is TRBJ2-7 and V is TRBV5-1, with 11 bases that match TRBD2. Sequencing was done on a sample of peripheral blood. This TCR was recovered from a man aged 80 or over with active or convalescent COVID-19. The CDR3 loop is CASSFTSGGDEQYF. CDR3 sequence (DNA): TGCGCCAGCAGCTTTACTAGCGGGGGCGACGAGCAGTACTTC. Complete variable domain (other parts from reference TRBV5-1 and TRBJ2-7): KAGVTQTPRYLIKTRGQQVTLSCSPISGHRSVSWYQQTPGQGLQFLFEYFSETQRNKGNFPGRFSGRQFSNSRSEMNVSTLELGDSALYLCASSFTSGGDEQYFGPGTRLTVT.